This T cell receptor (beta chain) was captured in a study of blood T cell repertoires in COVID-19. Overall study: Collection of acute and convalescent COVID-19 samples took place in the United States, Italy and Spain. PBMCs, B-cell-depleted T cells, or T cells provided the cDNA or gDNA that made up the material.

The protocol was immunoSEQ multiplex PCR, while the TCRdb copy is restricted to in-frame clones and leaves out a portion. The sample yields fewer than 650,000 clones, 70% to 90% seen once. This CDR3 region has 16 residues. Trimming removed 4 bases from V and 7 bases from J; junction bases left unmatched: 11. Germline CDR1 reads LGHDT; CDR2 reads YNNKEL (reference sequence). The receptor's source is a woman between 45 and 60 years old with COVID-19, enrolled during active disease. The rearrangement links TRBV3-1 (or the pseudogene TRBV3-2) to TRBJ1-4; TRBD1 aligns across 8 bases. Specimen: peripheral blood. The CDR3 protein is CASSRARTGSSEKLFF. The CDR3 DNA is TGTGCCAGCAGCCGAGCCCGGACAGGGTCGAGTGAAAAACTGTTTTTT.